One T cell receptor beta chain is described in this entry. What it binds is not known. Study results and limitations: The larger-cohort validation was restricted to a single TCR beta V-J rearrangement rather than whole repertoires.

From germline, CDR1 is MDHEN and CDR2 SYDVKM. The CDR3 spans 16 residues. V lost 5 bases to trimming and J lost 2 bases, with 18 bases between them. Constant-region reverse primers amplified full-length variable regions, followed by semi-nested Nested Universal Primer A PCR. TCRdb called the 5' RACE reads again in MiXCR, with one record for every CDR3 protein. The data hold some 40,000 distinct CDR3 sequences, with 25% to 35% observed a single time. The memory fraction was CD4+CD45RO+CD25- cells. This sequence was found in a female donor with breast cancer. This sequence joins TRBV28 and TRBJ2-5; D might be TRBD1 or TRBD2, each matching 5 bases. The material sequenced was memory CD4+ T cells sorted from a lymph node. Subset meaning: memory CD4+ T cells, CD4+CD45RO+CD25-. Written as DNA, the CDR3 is TGTGCCAGCAGTGCCGCCCACGGGACGGGGCAAGAGACCCAGTACTTC. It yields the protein CASSAAHGTGQETQYF.